This T cell receptor beta chain is from a study of T cells expressing NK-cell markers. The wider study: Sorted CD3+CD56+NKG2C+, CD3+CD56+NKG2C- and CD3+CD56-NKG2C+ T-cell subsets were beta-chain profiled.

TCRdb re-analyzed the 5' RACE reads; it lists each CDR3 protein once, without DNA. The sample spans about 260,000 distinct CDR3 sequences; the ten largest clones claim around 0.42%. Study findings and constraints: Six donors had dominant NKG2C+ clonotypes that comprised about 1.0-7.0% of their CD8+ T cells. Whether expanded NKG2C+ T cell clones were HCMV specific stayed uncertain.

CDR1 is LGHDT, CDR2 YNNKEL, per germline (reference sequence). CDR3 length: 13 residues. In the case of this clonotype: Its target is unknown.

The rearrangement joins TRBV3-1 to TRBJ2-3; absent DNA, TCRdb's TRBD2 call cannot be checked. Specimen: blood T cells: a sorted CD56 or NKG2C T cell subset, CD4+ or CD8+ T cells, or bulk PBMC T cells (not recorded which). This clonotype originated in a man between 18 and 35 years old in good health. The CDR3 sequence: CASSQEAGSTQYF.